This paragraph covers one T cell receptor (beta chain) sequence. This sample was taken from a study of blood T cell repertoires in COVID-19. Germline V CDR1 and CDR2: LNHDA, SQIVND (reference sequence). V gave up 5 bases and J gave up 6 bases; unmatched junction bases: 8. This CDR3 region has 15 residues. Generated by immunoSEQ multiplex PCR, the TCRdb table keeps only in-frame clones and is missing some. The sample holds approximately 70,000 clones, approximately 88% seen once. Sequences were obtained from peripheral blood. This receptor was taken from a man older than 75 with active or convalescent COVID-19. The chain recombines TRBV19 with TRBJ1-4, with 8 bases fitting TRBD1. The CDR3 nucleotides are TGTGCCAGTAGTCTCGTCCAGGGGGCGGATGAAAAACTGTTTTTT. Its protein is CASSLVQGADEKLFF.